This is a list of T cell receptor beta chains from one sample in a study of shared clonotypes between healthy human individuals. Libraries were prepared by immunoSEQ multiplex PCR; TCRdb keeps only in-frame clonotypes and omits some of them. The table includes 2.5 million or so clones, around 94% detected once. Sequenced material: naive CD4+ T cells sorted from blood. These receptors originate from a man between 18 and 35 years old in good health. Both conserved end residues are trimmed from each CDR3.

V gene: TRBV30; CDR3 protein: AWSTAAGSNEKLF
V gene: TRBV19; CDR3 protein: ASSRGQGPGNLDYGYT
V gene: TRBV28; CDR3 protein: ASSRALQGYGYT
V gene: TRBV5-1; CDR3 protein: ASSLPGLTSYEQY
V gene: TRBV6-5; CDR3 protein: ASSYSRVTEQF
V gene: TRBV5-1; CDR3 protein: ASSYTGASGNTIY
V gene: TRBV7-9; CDR3 protein: ASSLTGALRNYGYT
V gene: TRBV29-1; CDR3 protein: SVGHWDTEAF
V gene: TRBV28; CDR3 protein: ASSPRLPIEAF
V gene: TRBV11-3; CDR3 protein: ASSSGWGQNTGELF
V gene: TRBV4-2; CDR3 protein: ASSQALAGVGETQY
V gene: TRBV18; CDR3 protein: ASSSDGSNQPQH
V gene: TRBV21-1; CDR3 protein: ASDPGLIIAKNIQY
V gene: TRBV19; CDR3 protein: ASSPRNSGELF
V gene: TRBV18; CDR3 protein: ASSPPTGGPGNEQF
V gene: TRBV28; CDR3 protein: ASSFLGWGNRSYEQY
V gene: TRBV18; CDR3 protein: ASSLSDTQY
V gene: TRBV15; CDR3 protein: ATSRGEGETQY
V gene: TRBV7-9; CDR3 protein: ASSEPRGASTTEAF
V gene: TRBV4-1; CDR3 protein: ASSQLAGPYNEQF
V gene: TRBV30; CDR3 protein: AFSGAGNTIY
V gene: TRBV18; CDR3 protein: ASSPYGPGGTDTQY
V gene: TRBV5-1; CDR3 protein: ASSLAQQYGYT
V gene: TRBV11-3; CDR3 protein: ASSGGSLGTRDTQY
V gene: TRBV19; CDR3 protein: ASSIKGEETQY
V gene: TRBV6-1; CDR3 protein: ASSEQGFNSPLH
V gene: TRBV27; CDR3 protein: ASSSPTFPFYEQY
V gene: TRBV30; CDR3 protein: AWRAAGELF
V gene: TRBV23-1; CDR3 protein: ASSQFRDSQETQY
V gene: TRBV10-3; CDR3 protein: AISESTVSGNTIY
V gene: TRBV7-2; CDR3 protein: ASSLPGDPYEQY
V gene: TRBV7-2; CDR3 protein: ASSRGAGNEKLF
V gene: TRBV11-3; CDR3 protein: ASSPGWGTDTQY
V gene: TRBV7-9; CDR3 protein: ASAAGQGNSPLH
V gene: TRBV7-9; CDR3 protein: ASSAGGLSSGNTIY
V gene: TRBV11-2; CDR3 protein: ASSPQLLITDTQY
V gene: TRBV28; CDR3 protein: ASSLGSSGQY
V gene: TRBV11-2; CDR3 protein: ASSDRILSYEQY
V gene: TRBV7-9; CDR3 protein: ASSLARLDGVADTQY
V gene: TRBV29-1; CDR3 protein: SVEEGATEAF
V gene: TRBV11-2; CDR3 protein: ASSRNRASGNTIY
V gene: TRBV27; CDR3 protein: ASSLWGGVAYEQY
V gene: TRBV14; CDR3 protein: ASSLQQGTNEKLF
V gene: TRBV9; CDR3 protein: ASSVSGGRGPTDTQY